The text below deals with one TCR beta chain. Its antigen remains unidentified. No per-base quality is available; no much larger clone lies one base away. This specimen comes from a study of blood T cell repertoires in COVID-19 (dated by TCRdb to 2018 to 2021). Looking at the study overall: Samples covering the acute and convalescent phases of COVID-19 were provided by collaborators in the United States, Italy and Spain. The prospective study material was composed of cDNA or gDNA derived from T cells, B-cell-depleted T cells, or PBMCs. Deeply sampled blood TCRbeta repertoires from subjects exposed to, actively infected with, or recovered from COVID-19 were included in the dataset. The repertoires were released in a freely available public database meant as a resource for research on the immune response to SARS-CoV-2. Samples came from the ongoing ImmuneRACE study (first 160 participants) plus 1,254 subjects from 6 global collaborators. The sample metadata nearly always contained a de-identified subject ID, COVID-19 status, age in years and sex. Where available, HLA class I and class II types were taken from metadata supplied by the sample provider and were not determined by assay-based typing. The investigation overall reported the following: The quantity of clinical and demographic metadata differed by source and by participant and was supplied without curation.

Collaborating institutions collected whole blood in K2EDTA tubes following their own protocols. For TCRbeta analysis, collaborators shipped samples in one of three forms: frozen whole blood, isolated PBMCs, or DNA extracted from either of those sample types. The CDR3 holds 13 amino acids from the cysteine to the phenylalanine. Only CDR3 DNA remains: 39 bases, in frame from the first base. The junction carries 7 bases between V and J, which are trimmed by 7 bases and 1 base respectively. The germline V gene supplies CDR1 MDHEN and CDR2 SYDVKM. The immunoSEQ Assay, a bias-controlled multiplex PCR, was used to amplify TCRbeta CDR3 regions from genomic DNA. Concerning the study's data processing: Nucleated cell counts per sample were estimated from amplification of reference gene primers within the assay. To quantify the absolute abundance of each unique TCRbeta CDR3 rearrangement, sequence reads were collapsed and filtered. Productive Simpson clonality was computed per sample as the square root of Simpson's diversity index over productive rearrangements. This immuneACCESS table, as held by TCRdb, lists in-frame sequences with V and J called but not all clones. Of the missing ones, under half trace to an unresolved V gene in checked studies; the others have no known cause. Clone size and the V and J calls come from that table; the DNA yielded D and trimming. The sample data list 92,000 or so clones, and more than 70% of these were observed just once. Approximately 15% of the sample comes from the top ten.

The origin of this receptor is an elderly woman with acute or convalescent COVID-19. The chain links TRBV28 with TRBJ2-2, with TRBD1 as a weak D call on 6 bases. Sequenced: peripheral blood. CDR3 reads: CASIQGNTGELFF. The DNA is TGTGCCAGCATACAGGGGAACACCGGGGAGCTGTTTTTT.